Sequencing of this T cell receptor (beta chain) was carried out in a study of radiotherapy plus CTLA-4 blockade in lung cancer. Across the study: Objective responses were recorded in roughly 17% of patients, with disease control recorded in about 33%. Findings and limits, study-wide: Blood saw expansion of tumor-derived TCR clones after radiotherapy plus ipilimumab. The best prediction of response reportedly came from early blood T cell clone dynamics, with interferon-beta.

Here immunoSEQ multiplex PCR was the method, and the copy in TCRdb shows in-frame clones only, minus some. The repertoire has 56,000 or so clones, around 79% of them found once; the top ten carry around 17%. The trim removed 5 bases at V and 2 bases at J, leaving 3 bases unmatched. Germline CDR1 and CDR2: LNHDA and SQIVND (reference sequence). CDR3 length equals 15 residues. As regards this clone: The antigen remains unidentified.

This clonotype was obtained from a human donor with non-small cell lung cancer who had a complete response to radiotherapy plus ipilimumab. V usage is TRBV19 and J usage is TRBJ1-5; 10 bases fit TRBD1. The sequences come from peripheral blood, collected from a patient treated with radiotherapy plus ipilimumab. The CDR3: CASSDRGRGNQPQHF. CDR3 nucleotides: TGTGCCAGTAGTGACAGGGGGCGAGGCAATCAGCCCCAGCATTTT.